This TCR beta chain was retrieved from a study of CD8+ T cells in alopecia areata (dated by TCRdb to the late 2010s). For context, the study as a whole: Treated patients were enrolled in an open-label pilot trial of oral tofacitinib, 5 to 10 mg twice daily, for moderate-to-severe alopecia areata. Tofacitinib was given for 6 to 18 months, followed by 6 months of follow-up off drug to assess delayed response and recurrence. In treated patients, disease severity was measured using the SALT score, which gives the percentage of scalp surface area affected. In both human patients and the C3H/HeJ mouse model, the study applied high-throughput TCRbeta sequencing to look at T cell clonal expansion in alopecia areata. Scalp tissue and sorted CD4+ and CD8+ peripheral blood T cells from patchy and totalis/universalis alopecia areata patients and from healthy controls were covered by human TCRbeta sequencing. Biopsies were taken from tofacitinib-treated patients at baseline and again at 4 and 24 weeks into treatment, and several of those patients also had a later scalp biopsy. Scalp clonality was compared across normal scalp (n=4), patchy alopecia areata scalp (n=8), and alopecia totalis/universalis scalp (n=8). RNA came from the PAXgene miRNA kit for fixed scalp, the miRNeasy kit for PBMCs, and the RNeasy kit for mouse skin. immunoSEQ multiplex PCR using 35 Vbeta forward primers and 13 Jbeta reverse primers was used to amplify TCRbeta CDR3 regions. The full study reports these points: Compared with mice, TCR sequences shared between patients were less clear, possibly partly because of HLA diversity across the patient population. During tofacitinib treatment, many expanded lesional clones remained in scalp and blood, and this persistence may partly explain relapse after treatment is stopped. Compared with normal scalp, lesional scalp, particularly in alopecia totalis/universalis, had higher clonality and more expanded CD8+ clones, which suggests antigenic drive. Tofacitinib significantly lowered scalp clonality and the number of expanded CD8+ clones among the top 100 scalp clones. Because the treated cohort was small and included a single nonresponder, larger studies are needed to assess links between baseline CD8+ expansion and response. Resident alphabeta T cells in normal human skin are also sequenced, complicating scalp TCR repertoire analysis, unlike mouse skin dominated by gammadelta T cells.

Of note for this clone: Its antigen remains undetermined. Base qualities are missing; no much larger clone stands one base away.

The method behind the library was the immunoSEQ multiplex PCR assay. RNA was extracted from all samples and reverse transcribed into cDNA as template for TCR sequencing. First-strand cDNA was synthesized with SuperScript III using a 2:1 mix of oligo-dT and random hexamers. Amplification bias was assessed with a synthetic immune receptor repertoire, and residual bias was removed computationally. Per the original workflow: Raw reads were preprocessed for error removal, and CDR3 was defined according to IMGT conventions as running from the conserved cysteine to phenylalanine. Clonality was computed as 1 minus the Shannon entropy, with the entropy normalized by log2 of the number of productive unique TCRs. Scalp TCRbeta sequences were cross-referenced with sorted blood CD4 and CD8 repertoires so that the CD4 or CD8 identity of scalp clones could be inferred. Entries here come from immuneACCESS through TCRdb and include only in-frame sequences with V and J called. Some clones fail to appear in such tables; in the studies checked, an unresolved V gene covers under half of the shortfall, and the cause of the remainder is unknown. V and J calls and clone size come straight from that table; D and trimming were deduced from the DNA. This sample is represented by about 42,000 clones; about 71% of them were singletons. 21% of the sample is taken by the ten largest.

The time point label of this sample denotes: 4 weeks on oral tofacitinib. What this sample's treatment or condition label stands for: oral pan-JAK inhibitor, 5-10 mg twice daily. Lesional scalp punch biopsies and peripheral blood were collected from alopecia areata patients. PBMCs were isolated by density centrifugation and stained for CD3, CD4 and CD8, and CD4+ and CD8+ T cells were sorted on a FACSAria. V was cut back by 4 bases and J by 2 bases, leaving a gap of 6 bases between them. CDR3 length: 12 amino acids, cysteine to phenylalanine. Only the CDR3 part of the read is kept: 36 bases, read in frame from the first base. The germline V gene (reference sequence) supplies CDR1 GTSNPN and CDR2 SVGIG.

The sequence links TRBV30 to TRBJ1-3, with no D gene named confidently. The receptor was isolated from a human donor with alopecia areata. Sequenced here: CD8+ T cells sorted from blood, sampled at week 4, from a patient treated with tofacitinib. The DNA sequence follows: TGTGCCTGGAAAGTCCCTGGAAACACCATATATTTT. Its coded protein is CAWKVPGNTIYF.